The 5 T cell receptor beta chains presented below share a single source sample, sequenced in a study of blood T cell repertoires in COVID-19. Assay used: immunoSEQ multiplex PCR; TCRdb lists only in-frame clones, some missing. The top ten hold roughly 13% of the sample, which has around 190,000 clones, roughly 88% seen once. Input material: peripheral blood. Receptors originate from a human donor in a cohort sampled during active COVID-19.

This chain joins TRBV6-5 and TRBJ2-7; 10 positions agree with TRBD2. The length of the CDR3 is 15 residues. J lost 1 base, V lost 6 bases, and 6 bases had no gene match. Looked up from germline, CDR1 is MNHEY and CDR2 is SVGAGI. The CDR3 spells CASRTGTSASYEQYF. CDR3 coding DNA: TGTGCCAGCAGAACCGGGACTAGCGCTTCCTACGAGCAGTACTTC.

J is TRBJ1-2 and V is TRBV7-8; 7 bases align to TRBD1. In germline, CDR1 is SGHVS, CDR2 FQNEAQ. This CDR3 has 15 amino acids. V shed 6 bases and J 4 bases; nucleotides not matched to a gene: 11. The CDR3 DNA reads as TGTGCCAGCAGTTTAACGAGGGCAGGGGGCTATGGCTACACCTTC. This translates into CASSLTRAGGYGYTF.

V and J are TRBV6-5 and TRBJ1-2, with 12 bases fitting TRBD1. Germline CDR1 MNHEY, CDR2 SVGAGI. CDR3 length equals 16 residues. With 0 bases clipped from V and 7 bases from J, the junction kept 6 bases outside the gene matches. CDR3 DNA sequence: TGTGCCAGCAGTTACTCAACCGGGACAGGGGGCGGTGGCTACACCTTC. Its translation is CASSYSTGTGGGGYTF.

Only a few counts were recorded for this clone. The genes are TRBV5-5 and TRBJ2-7; TRBD1 aligns across 7 bases. V shed 1 base and J 4 bases; nucleotides not matched to a gene: 5. Per germline, CDR1 SGHKS and CDR2 YYEKEE (reference sequence). This CDR3 has 14 amino acids. DNA for the CDR3: TGTGCCAGCAGCTTGCGGGACAGTGCGTACGAGCAGTACTTC. It encodes CASSLRDSAYEQYF. Complete variable domain (other parts from reference TRBV5-5 and TRBJ2-7): DAGVTQSPTHLIKTRGQQVTLRCSPISGHKSVSWYQQVLGQGPQFIFQYYEKEERGRGNFPDRFSARQFPNYSSELNVNALLLGDSALYLCASSLRDSAYEQYFGPGTRLTVT.

This chain joins TRBV3-1 (or the pseudogene TRBV3-2) and TRBJ2-1; no clear D gene. This CDR3 has 16 amino acids. The germline gives CDR1 LGHDT, CDR2 YNNKEL (reference sequence). The ends were cut back, 4 bases at V and 0 bases at J, with 13 bases in the middle. In DNA, the CDR3 is TGTGCCAGCAGCCCTCAGGCGACGAGCTCCTACAATGAGCAGTTCTTC. This codes for CASSPQATSSYNEQFF.